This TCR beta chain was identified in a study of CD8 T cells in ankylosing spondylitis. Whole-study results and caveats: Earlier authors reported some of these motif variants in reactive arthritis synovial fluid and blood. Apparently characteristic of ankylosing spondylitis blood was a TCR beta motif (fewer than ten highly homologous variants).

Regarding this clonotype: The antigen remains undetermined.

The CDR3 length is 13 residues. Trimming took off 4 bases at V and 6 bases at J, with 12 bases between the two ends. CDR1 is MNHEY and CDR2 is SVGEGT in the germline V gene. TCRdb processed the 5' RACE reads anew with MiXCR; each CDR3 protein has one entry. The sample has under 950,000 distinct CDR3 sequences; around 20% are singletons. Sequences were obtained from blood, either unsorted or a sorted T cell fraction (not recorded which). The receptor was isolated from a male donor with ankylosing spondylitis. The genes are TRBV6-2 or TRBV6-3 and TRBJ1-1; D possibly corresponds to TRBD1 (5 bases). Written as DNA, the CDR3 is TGTGCCAGCAGTTTGGGGGTAGCTGCTGAAGCTTTCTTT. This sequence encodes CASSLGVAAEAFF.